This T cell receptor beta chain was sequenced for a study of tumor-infiltrating lymphocytes in glioblastoma multiforme. Three nested ARM-PCR rounds with V-beta and C-beta primers built TCRB libraries. TCRdb re-analysed the multiplex PCR reads in MiXCR, keeping a single row per CDR3 protein. Of about 11,000 distinct CDR3 sequences listed, about 72% are singletons. The CDR3 runs 20 residues. Germline V gene lookup returns CDR1 MDHEN and CDR2 SYDVKM. The study, taken as a whole, reports: RNA-based TCR sequencing may distort clone frequencies, since cells carry unequal TCR transcript numbers. T cells were not sorted into functional subsets.

A note on this clonotype: Its antigen remains unknown. One end of the junction varies from germline; a read error may be responsible.

The origin of this receptor is a male donor with glioblastoma. The specimen sequenced was brain tumor tissue. The gene calls are TRBV28 and TRBJ2-2, with 10 bases matching TRBD1. CDR3 region: CASSFELGQGTKANTGELFF. The CDR3 coding sequence is TGTGCCAGCAGTTTTGAGCTGGGACAGGGGACCAAAGCGAACACCGGGGAGCTGTTCTTT. The full variable domain, its missing parts supplied by reference TRBV28 and TRBJ2-2, is DVKVTQSSRYLVKRTGEKVFLECVQDMDHENMFWYRQDPGLGLRLIYFSYDVKMKEKGDIPEGYSVSREKKERFSLILESASTNQTSMYLCASSFELGQGTKANTGELFFGEGSRLTVL.